Following are 26 T cell receptor beta chains from one sample sequenced in a study of blood T cell repertoires in COVID-19. Sequencing was performed with immunoSEQ multiplex PCR; in TCRdb, only in-frame clones are kept and a portion is missing. The data contain about 210,000 clones, 89% of them seen just once; the ten biggest clones take up about 5%. Sequencing used peripheral blood. The receptors were gathered from a middle-aged woman with acute or convalescent COVID-19.

This chain uses TRBV2 with TRBJ1-2; D not certain. The CDR3 totals 14 residues. V lost 5 bases to trimming and J lost 6 bases, with 16 bases between them. CDR1 and CDR2 from the germline V gene are SNHLY and FYNNEI. The chain's CDR3 is CASSSSSGRDGYTF. The DNA for the CDR3 is TGTGCCAGCAGTAGTTCGAGTGGCCGGGATGGCTACACCTTC.

This sequence joins TRBV6-1 and TRBJ1-1, with no clear D. The CDR3 contains 11 residues. From germline, CDR1 is MNHNS and CDR2 SASEGT. V was clipped by 2 bases and J by 11 bases, with 9 bases between them. The DNA of the CDR3 is TGTGCCAGCAGTGAATCGGTTGTGGCTTTCTTT. This sequence encodes CASSESVVAFF.

CDR3 in amino acids: CASSQAAGNTEAFF. CDR3 nucleotides: TGTGCCAGCAGCCAAGCTGCGGGGAACACTGAAGCTTTCTTT. The genes are TRBV3-1 (or the pseudogene TRBV3-2) and TRBJ1-1; D is undetermined. The germline gives CDR1 LGHDT, CDR2 YNNKEL (reference sequence). V lost 1 base, J lost 1 base, and 7 bases lay in between. The CDR3 is made up of 14 amino acids.

This chain uses TRBV4-2 with TRBJ1-2; 8 nucleotides agree with TRBD1. The V segment lost 0 bases and the J segment 4 bases; nucleotides outside the gene matches: 4. CDR3 length: 15 residues. CDR1 LGHNA and CDR2 YNFKEQ come from the germline V gene. As DNA, the CDR3 is TGTGCCAGCAGCCAAGATGACAGGGGTGCCTATGGCTACACCTTC. It encodes CASSQDDRGAYGYTF.

CDR3 sequence: CASSYGSPGVNTEAFF. Here the CDR3 DNA reads TGTGCCAGCAGTTATGGGTCCCCGGGGGTGAACACTGAAGCTTTCTTT. The chain links TRBV6-5 to TRBJ1-1, with D tentatively TRBD1 (5 bases). The CDR3 sequence is 16 residues long. The V gene's germline CDR1 is MNHEY and CDR2 SVGAGI. The germline V and J ends were trimmed by 3 bases and 0 bases, with 14 bases remaining between them.

V usage is TRBV7-2 and J usage is TRBJ2-7; TRBD1 agrees at 10 bases. Trimming cost V 0 bases and J 6 bases; bases outside gene matches: 11. This CDR3 is 17 amino acids long. CDR1 and CDR2 (germline): SGHTA, FQGNSA. The CDR3: CASSLAPGQGGGVEQYV. The CDR3 nucleotides are TGTGCCAGCAGCTTAGCCCCCGGACAGGGGGGGGGCGTCGAGCAGTACGTC.

The rearrangement links TRBV5-4 to TRBJ1-1; unclear D gene. V was trimmed by 0 bases and J by 4 bases, leaving 10 bases between them. The CDR3 sequence is 14 residues long. The germline V gene has CDR1 SGHNT and CDR2 YYREEE (reference sequence). The CDR3 reads CASSLDRIGTEAFF. The DNA for the CDR3 is TGTGCCAGCAGCTTGGACAGAATCGGCACTGAAGCTTTCTTT. Complete variable domain (other parts from reference TRBV5-4 and TRBJ1-1): ETGVTQSPTHLIKTRGQQVTLRCSSQSGHNTVSWYQQALGQGPQFIFQYYREEENGRGNFPPRFSGLQFPNYSSELNVNALELDDSALYLCASSLDRIGTEAFFGQGTRLTVV.

The chain links TRBV6-5 to TRBJ2-7, with 9 bases identical to TRBD1. This CDR3 comprises 14 residues. Trimming cost V 6 bases and J 7 bases; bases outside gene matches: 10. Per the germline V gene, CDR1 is MNHEY and CDR2 is SVGAGI. The CDR3 is CASRVNRGQGEQYV. The CDR3 region has the DNA TGTGCCAGCAGGGTGAACAGGGGGCAGGGGGAGCAGTACGTC.

The chain joins TRBV19 to TRBJ1-1; the D gene is possibly TRBD1 (6 bases). Germline CDR1 and CDR2: LNHDA and SQIVND (reference sequence). This CDR3 has 13 residues. The ends were cut back, 7 bases at V and 5 bases at J, with 14 bases in the middle. CDR3 sequence reads: CASKWRGGTEAFF. In nucleotides, the CDR3 is TGTGCCAGTAAATGGAGGGGGGGGACTGAAGCTTTCTTT.

This sequence joins TRBV11-2 and TRBJ2-1; D is undetermined. Germline CDR1 and CDR2: SGHAT and FQNNGV. The length of the CDR3 is 13 residues. Deletions cut 5 bases from V and 6 bases from J, with 11 bases between. The DNA of the CDR3 is TGTGCCAGCAGCCTGACACTTTCCAATGAGCAGTTCTTC. It codes for CASSLTLSNEQFF.

The rearrangement links TRBV19 to TRBJ1-2; TRBD1 aligns across 7 bases. CDR1 LNHDA and CDR2 SQIVND come from the germline V gene (reference sequence). The CDR3 contains 14 residues. V lost 5 bases, J lost 4 bases, and 7 bases stayed unmatched. CDR3 sequence (DNA): TGTGCCAGTAGTGGTTTCGACAGGGCCTATGGCTACACCTTC. Its translation is CASSGFDRAYGYTF.

Concerning this clone itself: The junction does not match germline at one end; this may be a read error. The chain combines TRBV2 with TRBJ1-4; D is ambiguous. This CDR3 spans 11 amino acids. Germline V gives CDR1 SNHLY, CDR2 FYNNEI. The chain's CDR3 is CASRSSVSPSF. CDR3 bases: TGTGCCAGCCGCTCCAGTGTTTCCCCTTCGTTT.

This clone is a singleton in its sample. J is TRBJ1-2 and V is TRBV7-2, with D possibly being TRBD1 (6 bases). The CDR3 is made up of 16 amino acids. V dropped 5 bases and J dropped 0 bases, with 16 bases sitting between them. Germline CDR1 and CDR2: SGHTA and FQGNSA. CDR3 amino acids: CASSKILDSSNYGYTF. As DNA, the CDR3 is TGTGCCAGCAGCAAAATACTGGACAGTTCTAACTATGGCTACACCTTC.

The rearrangement joins TRBV7-2 to TRBJ1-2; D gene uncertain. CDR3 length equals 15 residues. Trimming cost V 0 bases and J 5 bases, with 13 bases left between them. Germline CDR1 reads SGHTA; CDR2 reads FQGNSA. CDR3 loop: CASSLALREHYGYTF. The CDR3 DNA reads as TGTGCCAGCAGCTTAGCTTTACGGGAACATTATGGCTACACCTTC. Using reference TRBV7-2 and TRBJ1-2 for the parts outside the CDR3, the full variable domain is GAGVSQSPSNKVTEKGKDVELRCDPISGHTALYWYRQSLGQGLEFLIYFQGNSAPDKSGLPSDRFSAERTGGSVSTLTIQRTQQEDSAVYLCASSLALREHYGYTFGSGTRLTVV.

The rearrangement joins TRBV5-6 to TRBJ2-1; maybe TRBD1 (5 bases). This CDR3 has 13 residues. Trimming removed 0 bases at V and 13 bases at J, with 14 bases between. Germline CDR1 SGHDT, CDR2 YYEEEE. The CDR3 protein is CASSLESVQGQFF. The CDR3 region has the DNA TGTGCCAGCAGCTTGGAGTCAGTCCAGGGACAGTTCTTC.

The V gene is TRBV2, the J gene TRBJ2-5; TRBD1 agrees at 9 bases. This CDR3 has 16 residues. CDR1 and CDR2 from the germline V gene are SNHLY and FYNNEI. V shed 0 bases and J 4 bases; nucleotides not matched to a gene: 6. In DNA, the CDR3 is TGTGCCAGCAGTGAAGCGGGGGACAGGGTCGGAGAGACCCAGTACTTC. It yields the protein CASSEAGDRVGETQYF.

This clone was detected only once. V gene TRBV5-5 combines with J gene TRBJ1-2; 7 bases match TRBD1. With V trimmed by 7 bases and J by 1 base, 7 bases remained unmatched. Germline V gene data show CDR1 as SGHKS and CDR2 as YYEKEE (reference sequence). The CDR3 consists of 14 residues. The CDR3 loop is CASLRDRNNYGYTF. The CDR3 nucleotides read TGTGCCAGCCTCCGGGACAGAAATAACTATGGCTACACCTTC. The whole variable domain, filled in from reference TRBV5-5 and TRBJ1-2, reads DAGVTQSPTHLIKTRGQQVTLRCSPISGHKSVSWYQQVLGQGPQFIFQYYEKEERGRGNFPDRFSARQFPNYSSELNVNALLLGDSALYLCASLRDRNNYGYTFGSGTRLTVV.

V and J are TRBV7-2 and TRBJ1-3; D unclear. CDR3 size: 15 residues. V lost 5 bases to trimming and J lost 3 bases, with 14 bases between them. Per germline, CDR1 SGHTA and CDR2 FQGNSA. CDR3 DNA sequence: TGTGCCAGCAGCGCCATAAGAGGCAGTGGAAACACCATATATTTT. Translating gives CASSAIRGSGNTIYF.

This chain joins TRBV13 and TRBJ2-2; D gene unclear. Per the germline V gene, CDR1 is PRHDT and CDR2 is FYEKMQ (reference sequence). With 1 base removed from V and 7 bases from J, the gap between germline ends came to 10 bases. The CDR3 has 14 residues. Here the CDR3 reads CASSLDSLGGELFF. In DNA form, the CDR3 reads TGTGCCAGCAGCTTAGACAGTTTGGGCGGGGAGCTGTTTTTT.

This clone appeared a single time. The chain carries TRBV7-8 and TRBJ2-7, with D perhaps matching TRBD1 (6 bases). The V gene's germline CDR1 is SGHVS and CDR2 FQNEAQ. Between the trimmed V and J ends, which lost 5 bases and 0 bases, there was a span of 14 bases. This CDR3 region has 15 residues. CDR3 protein: CASSVGEGDSYEQYV. Written as DNA, the CDR3 is TGTGCCAGCAGCGTGGGTGAGGGGGACTCCTACGAGCAGTACGTC.

V gene TRBV11-1 combines with J gene TRBJ1-2; 12 nucleotides align to TRBD1. The CDR3 consists of 18 residues. In germline, CDR1 is SGHAT, CDR2 FQDESV (reference sequence). V lost 0 bases to trimming and J lost 4 bases; unmatched junction nucleotides: 9. CDR3 nucleotides: TGTGCCAGCAGCTTAGCCGGGACAGGGGGCCCCCGCCCCTATGGCTACACCTTC. Translation gives CASSLAGTGGPRPYGYTF. Together with reference TRBV11-1 and TRBJ1-2, the CDR3 gives the full variable domain: EAEVAQSPRYKITEKSQAVAFWCDPISGHATLYWYRQILGQGPELLVQFQDESVVDDSQLPKDRFSAERLKGVDSTLKIQPAELGDSAMYLCASSLAGTGGPRPYGYTFGSGTRLTVV.

This clone was picked up a small number of times. This chain uses TRBV2 with TRBJ2-7; D might be TRBD2 (6 bases). Germline CDR1 reads SNHLY; CDR2 reads FYNNEI. The CDR3 covers 18 residues. V was cut by 7 bases and J by 1 base, with 26 bases left in between. CDR3 sequence reads: CASTLPGRGIYMSYEQYV. The CDR3 nucleotides are TGTGCCAGCACTCTACCCGGTCGGGGGATCTATATGTCCTACGAGCAGTACGTC.

Details on this clone: A much larger clone lies a single base off, so this may be a read error. This chain links TRBV7-7 with TRBJ2-1; TRBD1 matches at 8 bases. The germline V gene encodes CDR1 SSHAT and CDR2 FNYEAQ (reference sequence). The CDR3 loop spans 15 amino acids. J gave up 0 bases and V 3 bases, and 1 base lay outside the gene matches. This chain's CDR3 is CASSFGQGSYNEQFF. For the CDR3, the DNA is TGTGCCAGCAGCTTTGGACAGGGCTCCTACAATGAGCAGTTCTTC.

The rearrangement links TRBV18 to TRBJ1-4; 9 bases line up with TRBD1. J lost 6 bases, V lost 6 bases, and 14 bases had no gene match. The CDR3 contains 17 residues. The germline V gene has CDR1 KGHSH and CDR2 LQKENI. DNA of the CDR3: TGTGCCAGCTCGTCAACCTCGCCCGGGACAGGGTATGAAAAACTGTTTTTT. Protein product: CASSSTSPGTGYEKLFF.

This chain connects TRBV7-9 to TRBJ2-3, with D maybe TRBD2 (6 bases). This CDR3 comprises 16 residues. V lost 1 base and J 6 bases, leaving 17 bases between the germline ends. CDR1 and CDR2 from the germline V gene are SEHNR and FQNEAQ (reference sequence). The CDR3 protein is CASSLGFAEGRDTQYF. Here the CDR3 DNA reads TGTGCCAGCAGCTTAGGGTTTGCGGAGGGTCGGGATACGCAGTATTTT. Using reference TRBV7-9 and TRBJ2-3 for the parts outside the CDR3, the full variable domain is DTGVSQNPRHKITKRGQNVTFRCDPISEHNRLYWYRQTLGQGPEFLTYFQNEAQLEKSRLLSDRFSAERPKGSFSTLEIQRTEQGDSAMYLCASSLGFAEGRDTQYFGPGTRLTVL.

The chain links TRBV30 to TRBJ1-4; 8 bases line up with TRBD1. J was trimmed by 8 bases and V by 0 bases; bases with no gene match: 8. Germline V gives CDR1 GTSNPN, CDR2 SVGIG (reference sequence). CDR3 size: 15 residues. CDR3 coding DNA: TGTGCCTGGAGTGTACGATACAGGGGGGAAGAAAAACTGTTTTTT. Translation: CAWSVRYRGEEKLFF.